This TCR beta chain was retrieved from a study of technical replicates of blood from a few donors. Method: immunoSEQ multiplex PCR; TCRdb's copy keeps in-frame clones and lacks some. The sample yields about 100,000 clones, more than 90% seen once. CDR1 and CDR2 from the germline V gene are SGHRS and YFSETQ. Trimming removed 4 bases from V and 0 bases from J, with 7 bases in between. This CDR3 has 13 residues. The TCR comes from a human donor in good health. This chain uses TRBV5-1 with TRBJ1-2; a possible D gene is TRBD1 (6 bases). The sample taken for sequencing was T cells isolated from PBMCs. The CDR3 sequence is CASSRDTNYGYTF. In nucleotides, the CDR3 is TGCGCCAGCAGCCGGGACACTAACTATGGCTACACCTTC.